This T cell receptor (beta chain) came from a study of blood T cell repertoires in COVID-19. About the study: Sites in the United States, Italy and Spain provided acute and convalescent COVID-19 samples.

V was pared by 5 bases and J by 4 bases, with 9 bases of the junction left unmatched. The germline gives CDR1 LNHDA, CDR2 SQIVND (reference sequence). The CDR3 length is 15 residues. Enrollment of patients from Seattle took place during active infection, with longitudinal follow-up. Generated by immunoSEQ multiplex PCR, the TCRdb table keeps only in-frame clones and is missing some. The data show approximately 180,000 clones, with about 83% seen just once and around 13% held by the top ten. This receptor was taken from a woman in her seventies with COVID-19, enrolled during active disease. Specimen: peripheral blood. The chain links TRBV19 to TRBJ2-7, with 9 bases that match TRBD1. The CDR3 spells CASSDSGQGLYEQYF. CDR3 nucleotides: TGTGCCAGTAGTGATTCGGGACAGGGTTTATACGAGCAGTACTTC.